This T cell receptor (beta chain) was obtained from a study of blood T cells in healthy people across ages. V lost 0 bases, J lost 6 bases, and 9 bases lay in between. Germline V gene lookup returns CDR1 MRHNA and CDR2 SNTAGT. The CDR3 sequence is 14 residues long. This clonotype was counted many times. For every donor, a draw yielded about 9.7 milliliters of peripheral blood. Combining a sample-barcoded 5' primer with a J-beta primer mix, a second PCR ran for about 7 to 11 cycles. TCRdb used MiXCR to reprocess the 5' RACE reads, holding one entry per CDR3 protein. This sample has some 890,000 distinct CDR3 sequences; under 35% occur once, and the top ten carry about 9.4%. These data were also filed under a second study, of T cells of mothers and their children. Per that paper: Material was donated by three healthy Caucasian mothers and their six children. Addition of sample barcodes and 2-4 random nucleotides occurred through the M1S primer of the second PCR.

This chain links TRBV6-4 with TRBJ2-1; TRBD2 might be the D (6 bases). The sequenced material came from blood. This clonotype was obtained from a woman in her thirties or forties in good health. CDR3 nucleotides: TGTGCCAGCAGTGACTCACCCGGGAGCAATGAGCAGTTCTTC. Translated: CASSDSPGSNEQFF.